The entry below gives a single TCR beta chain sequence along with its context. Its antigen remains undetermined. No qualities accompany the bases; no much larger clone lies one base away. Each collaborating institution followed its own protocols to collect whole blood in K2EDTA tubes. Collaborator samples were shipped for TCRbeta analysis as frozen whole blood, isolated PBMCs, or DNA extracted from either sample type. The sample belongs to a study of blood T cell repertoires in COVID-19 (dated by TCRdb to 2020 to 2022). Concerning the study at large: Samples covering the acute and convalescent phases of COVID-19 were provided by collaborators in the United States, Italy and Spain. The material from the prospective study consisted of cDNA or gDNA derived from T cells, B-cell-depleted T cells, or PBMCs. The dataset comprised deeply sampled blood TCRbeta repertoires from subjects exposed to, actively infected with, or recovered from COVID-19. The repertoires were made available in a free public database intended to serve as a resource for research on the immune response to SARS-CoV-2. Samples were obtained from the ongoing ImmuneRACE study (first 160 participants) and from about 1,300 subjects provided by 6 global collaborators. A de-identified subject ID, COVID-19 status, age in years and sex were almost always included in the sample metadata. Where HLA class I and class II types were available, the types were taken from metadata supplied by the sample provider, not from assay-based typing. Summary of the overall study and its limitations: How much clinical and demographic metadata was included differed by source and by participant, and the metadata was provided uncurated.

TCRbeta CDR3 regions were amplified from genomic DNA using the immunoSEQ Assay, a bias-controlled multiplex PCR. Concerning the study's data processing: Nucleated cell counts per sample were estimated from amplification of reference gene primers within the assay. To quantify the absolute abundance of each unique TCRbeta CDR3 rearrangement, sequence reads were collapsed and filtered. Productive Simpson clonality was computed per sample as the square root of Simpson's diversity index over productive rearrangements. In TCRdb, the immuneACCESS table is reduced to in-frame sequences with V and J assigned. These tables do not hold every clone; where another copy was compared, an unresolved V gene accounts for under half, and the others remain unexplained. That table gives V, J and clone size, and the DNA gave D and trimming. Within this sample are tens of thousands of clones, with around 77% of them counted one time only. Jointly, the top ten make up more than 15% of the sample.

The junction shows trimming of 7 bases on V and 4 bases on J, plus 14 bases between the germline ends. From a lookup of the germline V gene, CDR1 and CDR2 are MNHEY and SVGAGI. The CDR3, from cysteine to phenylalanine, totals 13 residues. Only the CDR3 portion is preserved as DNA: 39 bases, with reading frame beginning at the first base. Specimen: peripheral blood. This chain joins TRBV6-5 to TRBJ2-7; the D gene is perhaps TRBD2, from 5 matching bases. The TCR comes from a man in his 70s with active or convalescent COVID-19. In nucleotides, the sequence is TGTGCCAGCACTGGACCTAGAGGGTACGAGCAGTACTTC. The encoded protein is CASTGPRGYEQYF.